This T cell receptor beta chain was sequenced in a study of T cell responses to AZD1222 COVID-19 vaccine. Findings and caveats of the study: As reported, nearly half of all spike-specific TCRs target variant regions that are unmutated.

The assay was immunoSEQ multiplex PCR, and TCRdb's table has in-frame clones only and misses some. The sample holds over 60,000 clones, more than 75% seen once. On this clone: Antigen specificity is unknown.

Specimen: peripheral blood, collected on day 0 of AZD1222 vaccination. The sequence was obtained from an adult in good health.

The CDR3 here is CASSYGQGHVNSPLHF. The DNA of the CDR3 is TGTGCCAGCAGTTACGGACAGGGACACGTCAATTCACCCCTCCACTTT. The chain recombines TRBV6-2 or TRBV6-3 with TRBJ1-6; 8 positions agree with TRBD1. V gave up 2 bases and J gave up 7 bases; unmatched junction bases: 7. Germline loops: CDR1 MNHEY, CDR2 SVGEGT. The CDR3 loop spans 16 amino acids.